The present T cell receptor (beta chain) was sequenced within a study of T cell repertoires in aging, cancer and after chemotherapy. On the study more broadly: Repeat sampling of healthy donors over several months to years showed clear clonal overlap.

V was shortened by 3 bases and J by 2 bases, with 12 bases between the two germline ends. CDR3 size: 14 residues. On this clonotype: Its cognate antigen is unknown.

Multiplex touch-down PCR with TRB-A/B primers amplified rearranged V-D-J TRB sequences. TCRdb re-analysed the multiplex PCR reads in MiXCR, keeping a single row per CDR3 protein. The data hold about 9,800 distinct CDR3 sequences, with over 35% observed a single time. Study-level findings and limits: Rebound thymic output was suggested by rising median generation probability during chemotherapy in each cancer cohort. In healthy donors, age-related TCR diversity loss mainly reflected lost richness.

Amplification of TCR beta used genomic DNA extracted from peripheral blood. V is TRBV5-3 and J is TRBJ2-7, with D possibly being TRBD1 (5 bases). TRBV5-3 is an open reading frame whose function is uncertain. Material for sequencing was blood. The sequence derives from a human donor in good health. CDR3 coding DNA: TGTGCCAGAAGCTCACCTCCAGGGCCCTACGAGCAGTACTTC. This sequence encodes CARSSPPGPYEQYF.